Presented here are 27 T cell receptor beta chains from one specimen sequenced in a study of OX40 agonist ivuxolimab in advanced cancers. The library was obtained by the immunoSEQ multiplex PCR assay. TCRdb carries this immuneACCESS record with in-frame sequences only. Its versions omit some clonotypes, under half of them owing to an unresolved V gene in the studies checked, with the rest unexplained. The sample yields about 99,000 clones; 90% to 96% were counted once. The ten largest clones capture just over 2% of the sample. The sequences come from CD4+ or CD8+ T cells sorted from blood, collected in a trial of the OX40 agonist ivuxolimab. All receptors come from an adult with an advanced solid tumor such as melanoma, head and neck, liver or kidney cancer.

This rearrangement joins TRBV5-6 to TRBJ1-2; a weak D match, TRBD1 (5 bases). Germline V gene sequence: CDR1 SGHDT, CDR2 YYEEEE. The V and J ends lost 4 bases and 9 bases respectively, with 22 bases between them. CDR3 size: 15 residues. The CDR3 DNA reads as TGTGCCAGCAGCGGGCTACGGGACGGCGATGAGCGCTACACCTTC. Its protein product is CASSGLRDGDERYTF.

The rearrangement links TRBV11-2 to TRBJ2-2; D possibly corresponds to TRBD2 (6 bases). The CDR3 spans 17 residues. Trimming shortened V by 5 bases and J by 6 bases, and 22 bases separated the two germline ends. Germline CDR1 reads SGHAT; CDR2 reads FQNNGV. In nucleotides, the CDR3 is TGTGCCAGCAGCCCCTTCTCGACAGCCCGGAGGGCCGGGGAGCTGTTTTTT. Translation: CASSPFSTARRAGELFF. The complete variable domain, with remaining parts taken from reference TRBV11-2 and TRBJ2-2, reads EAGVAQSPRYKIIEKRQSVAFWCNPISGHATLYWYQQILGQGPKLLIQFQNNGVVDDSQLPKDRFSAERLKGVDSTLKIQPAKLEDSAVYLCASSPFSTARRAGELFFGEGSRLTVL.

The genes are TRBV6-1 and TRBJ2-7, with 8 bases fitting TRBD2. Germline V gene sequence: CDR1 MNHNS, CDR2 SASEGT. The CDR3 sequence is 13 residues long. With V trimmed by 11 bases and J by 1 base, 7 bases remained unmatched. The chain's CDR3 is CALRGALSYEQYF. CDR3 DNA: TGTGCCCTGCGGGGGGCCCTTTCCTACGAGCAGTACTTC.

V is TRBV7-9 and J is TRBJ2-1; D not resolved. V dropped 5 bases and J dropped 3 bases, with 5 bases sitting between them. The germline gives CDR1 SEHNR, CDR2 FQNEAQ (reference sequence). CDR3 length: 12 residues. CDR3 in amino acids: CASSPDYNEQFF. The CDR3, as DNA: TGTGCCAGCAGCCCCGACTACAATGAGCAGTTCTTC.

The chain joins TRBV7-9 to TRBJ2-2; D is undetermined. There are 12 residues in the CDR3. V shed 4 bases and J shed 4 bases, with 4 bases lying between them. In germline, CDR1 is SEHNR, CDR2 FQNEAQ (reference sequence). The CDR3 loop reads CASSSLTGELFF. In DNA form, the CDR3 reads TGTGCCAGCAGCTCCCTCACCGGGGAGCTGTTTTTT.

This clone has a single count. The chain has TRBV11-3 and TRBJ2-1; TRBD2 agrees at 15 bases. V gave up 1 base and J gave up 9 bases; unmatched junction bases: 4. This CDR3 comprises 16 residues. CDR1 is SGHNT and CDR2 is YENEEA in the germline V gene. CDR3 amino acids: CASSLAGLAGGGEQFF. The CDR3 DNA reads TGTGCCAGCAGCTTAGCGGGACTAGCGGGGGGCGGTGAGCAGTTCTTC.

The V gene is TRBV6-1, the J gene TRBJ2-7; unclear D gene. Germline V gives CDR1 MNHNS, CDR2 SASEGT. V lost 0 bases and J lost 0, with 9 bases in between. The CDR3 totals 15 residues. CDR3 region: CASSEALSSSYEQYF. The CDR3 DNA reads TGTGCCAGCAGTGAAGCGCTTAGTTCCTCCTACGAGCAGTACTTC.

V and J are TRBV7-9 and TRBJ2-3; D ambiguous. The CDR3 contains 11 residues. V gave up 4 bases and J gave up 5 bases, with 4 bases separating them. From germline, CDR1 is SEHNR and CDR2 FQNEAQ (reference sequence). As DNA, the CDR3 is TGTGCCAGCAGCTCGTTAGATACGCAGTATTTT. As protein: CASSSLDTQYF.

V usage is TRBV6-4 and J usage is TRBJ2-3; D possibly corresponds to TRBD2 (5 bases). Germline V gives CDR1 MRHNA, CDR2 SNTAGT. CDR3 length: 15 amino acids. V dropped 3 bases and J dropped 3 bases, with 13 bases sitting between them. CDR3 sequence (DNA): TGTGCCAGCAGTGAGGACTCGCGACGGACAGATACGCAGTATTTT. Amino acids: CASSEDSRRTDTQYF.

The chain has TRBV6-1 and TRBJ1-1, with 8 bases fitting TRBD1. V lost 0 bases and J lost 6; bases outside the gene matches: 0. Looked up from germline, CDR1 is MNHNS and CDR2 is SASEGT. This CDR3 is 13 amino acids long. The CDR3: CASSEAGQAEAFF. The DNA for the CDR3 is TGTGCCAGCAGTGAAGCGGGACAGGCTGAAGCTTTCTTT.

This clone was counted only a few times. The gene calls are TRBV28 and TRBJ1-1; D is unclear. This CDR3 contains 11 residues. Trimming shortened V by 3 bases and J by 8 bases, and 7 bases separated the two germline ends. CDR1 is MDHEN, CDR2 SYDVKM, per germline. The CDR3 DNA reads as TGTGCCAGCAGTTTTGTGGGAGAAGCTTTCTTT. Its protein is CASSFVGEAFF.

The chain couples TRBV19 to TRBJ1-5, with 9 bases lining up with TRBD1. The germline V gene encodes CDR1 LNHDA and CDR2 SQIVND (reference sequence). This CDR3 has 15 residues. With V trimmed by 1 base and J by 3 bases, 1 base remained unmatched. CDR3: CASSIGTGDNQPQHF. The CDR3 DNA is TGTGCCAGTAGTATAGGGACAGGGGACAATCAGCCCCAGCATTTT.

The chain uses TRBV27 and TRBJ2-1, with 9 bases matching TRBD1. V trimming: 5 bases; J trimming: 8 bases; junction bases outside the gene matches: 10. Germline V gene data show CDR1 as MNHEY and CDR2 as SMNVEV (reference sequence). The CDR3 has 15 residues. The CDR3 sequence: CASSGWDREGDEQFF. CDR3 sequence (DNA): TGTGCCAGCAGTGGGTGGGACAGGGAGGGGGATGAGCAGTTCTTC.

This chain joins TRBV7-3 and TRBJ2-1, with a tentative D call TRBD1 (6 bases). CDR1 and CDR2 (germline): SGHTA, FQGTGA. CDR3 length equals 12 residues. V was cut by 3 bases and J by 7 bases, with 7 bases left in between. The chain's CDR3 is CASSLQGNEQFF. The CDR3, as DNA: TGTGCCAGCAGCTTGCAGGGGAATGAGCAGTTCTTC. Looking up the rest from reference TRBV7-3 and TRBJ2-1 gives the full variable domain: GAGVSQTPSNKVTEKGKYVELRCDPISGHTALYWYRQSLGQGPEFLIYFQGTGAADDSGLPNDRFFAVRPEGSVSTLKIQRTERGDSAVYLCASSLQGNEQFFGPGTRLTVL.

The rearrangement uses TRBV19 and TRBJ2-7; 8 bases agree with TRBD2. There are 14 residues in the CDR3. V lost 4 bases to trimming and J lost 0 bases; unmatched junction nucleotides: 2. CDR1 is LNHDA and CDR2 is SQIVND in the germline V gene (reference sequence). CDR3 residues: CASSTGGLSYEQYF. DNA for the CDR3: TGTGCCAGTAGTACGGGGGGGCTCTCCTACGAGCAGTACTTC.

The J gene is TRBJ2-1, the V gene TRBV4-2; a possible D gene is TRBD2 (5 bases). The germline V gene has CDR1 LGHNA and CDR2 YNFKEQ. The CDR3 length is 15 residues. The V end was cut by 2 bases, the J end by 0 bases, with 8 bases between. CDR3 bases: TGTGCCAGCAGCCAAAGCGGTCGCTCCTACAATGAGCAGTTCTTC. As protein: CASSQSGRSYNEQFF.

The chain carries TRBV5-1 and TRBJ2-3; TRBD2 is a possible D gene (6 bases). V lost 0 bases and J 4 bases, leaving 9 bases between the germline ends. This CDR3 is 14 amino acids long. The V gene's germline CDR1 is SGHRS and CDR2 YFSETQ. As DNA, the CDR3 is TGCGCCAGCAGCTTGGCGGGAGAGGCAGATACGCAGTATTTT. It translates to CASSLAGEADTQYF.

V gene TRBV7-6 combines with J gene TRBJ2-2, with no clear D. The CDR3 contains 14 residues. Germline V gives CDR1 SGHVS, CDR2 FNYEAQ. V lost 1 base and J lost 7, with 10 bases in between. The CDR3 nucleotides are TGTGCCAGCAGCTTAGTCGTCGAGGACGGGGAGCTGTTTTTT. Its translation is CASSLVVEDGELFF.

The chain employs TRBV6-4 and TRBJ2-2; TRBD1 agrees at 8 bases. Per germline, CDR1 MRHNA and CDR2 SNTAGT. After removal of 5 bases from V and 3 bases from J, the junction contained 5 bases not matched to a gene. CDR3 length: 15 amino acids. The CDR3, as DNA: TGTGCCAGCAGTTTCCAGGGGGCAGACACCGGGGAGCTGTTTTTT. It specifies CASSFQGADTGELFF.

The V call is TRBV5-1, the J call TRBJ1-3; 9 bases are shared with TRBD1. Germline V CDR1 and CDR2: SGHRS, YFSETQ. Trimming at V came to 1 base and at J to 4 bases, leaving 9 bases not matched to a gene. There are 17 residues in the CDR3. DNA of the CDR3: TGCGCCAGCAGCTTGCCAGGACAGGGGCAATCCGGAAACACCATATATTTT. It specifies CASSLPGQGQSGNTIYF.

The chain joins TRBV19 to TRBJ2-2, with 9 bases aligning to TRBD1. The length of the CDR3 is 15 residues. Per the germline V gene, CDR1 is LNHDA and CDR2 is SQIVND (reference sequence). J gave up 5 bases and V 2 bases, and 3 bases lay outside the gene matches. The CDR3 loop reads CASSITGGGTGELFF. In DNA form, the CDR3 reads TGTGCCAGTAGTATAACAGGGGGCGGAACCGGGGAGCTGTTTTTT.

This clone was found once. The chain employs TRBV19 and TRBJ1-5; the match to TRBD1 covers 10 bases. Germline loops: CDR1 LNHDA, CDR2 SQIVND (reference sequence). V lost 10 bases, J lost 6 bases, and 3 bases stayed unmatched. CDR3 length: 12 residues. The DNA for the CDR3 is TGTGCCACCCGACAGGGGGCTCAGCCCCAGCATTTT. Residues: CATRQGAQPQHF.

DNA of the CDR3: TGTGCCAGCAGCTCGGGCCTGAGCTCCTACGAGCAGTACTTC. It is translated as CASSSGLSSYEQYF. This chain links TRBV11-2 with TRBJ2-7; D not certain. This CDR3 spans 14 amino acids. Germline-derived CDR1 and CDR2 are SGHAT and FQNNGV. The V end lost 4 bases, the J end lost 0 bases, and 10 bases lay between the germline ends. The whole variable domain, filled in from reference TRBV11-2 and TRBJ2-7, reads EAGVAQSPRYKIIEKRQSVAFWCNPISGHATLYWYQQILGQGPKLLIQFQNNGVVDDSQLPKDRFSAERLKGVDSTLKIQPAKLEDSAVYLCASSSGLSSYEQYFGPGTRLTVT.

The CDR3 loop is CASSLGPVGAGNTIYF. In DNA form, the CDR3 reads TGTGCCAGCAGCTTAGGCCCTGTAGGGGCTGGAAACACCATATATTTT. The gene calls are TRBV7-9 and TRBJ1-3, with a weak D call TRBD1 (5 bases). CDR1 SEHNR and CDR2 FQNEAQ come from the germline V gene (reference sequence). V gave up 1 base and J gave up 2 bases, with 12 bases separating them. The CDR3 contains 16 residues.

J is TRBJ1-3 and V is TRBV28, with D unclear. The V end lost 8 bases, the J end lost 1 base, and 0 bases lay between the germline ends. Germline CDR1 MDHEN, CDR2 SYDVKM. The CDR3 runs 10 residues. The CDR3 nucleotides are TGTGCCAGCTCTGGAAACACCATATATTTT. It codes for CASSGNTIYF.

The genes are TRBV7-8 and TRBJ2-1; D is tentatively TRBD1 or TRBD2 (6 bases each). The V and J ends lost 5 bases and 5 bases respectively, with 19 bases between them. The length of the CDR3 is 16 residues. Germline V gene data show CDR1 as SGHVS and CDR2 as FQNEAQ. The CDR3 spells CASSRNTRGVNNEQFF. For the CDR3, the DNA is TGTGCCAGCAGCCGCAATACTAGGGGGGTTAACAATGAGCAGTTCTTC.

V is TRBV9 and J is TRBJ2-1, with D perhaps TRBD1 or TRBD2 (5 bases each). V was trimmed by 4 bases and J by 5 bases, leaving 10 bases between them. There are 13 residues in the CDR3. Germline V gene lookup returns CDR1 SGDLS and CDR2 YYNGEE. CDR3 DNA sequence: TGTGCCAGCAGCCCGGGACCAAACAATGAGCAGTTCTTC. Residues: CASSPGPNNEQFF.